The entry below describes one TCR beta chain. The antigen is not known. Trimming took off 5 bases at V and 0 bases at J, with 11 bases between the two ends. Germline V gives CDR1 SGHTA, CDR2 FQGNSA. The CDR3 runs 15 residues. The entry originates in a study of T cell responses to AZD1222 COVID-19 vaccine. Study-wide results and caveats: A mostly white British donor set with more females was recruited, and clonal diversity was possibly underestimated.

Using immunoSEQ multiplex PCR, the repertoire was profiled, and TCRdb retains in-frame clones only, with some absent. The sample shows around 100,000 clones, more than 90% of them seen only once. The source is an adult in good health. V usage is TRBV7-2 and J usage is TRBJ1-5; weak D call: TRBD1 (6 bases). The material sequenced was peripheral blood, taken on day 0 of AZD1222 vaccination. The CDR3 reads CASSPTGVSNQPQHF. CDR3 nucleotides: TGTGCCAGCAGCCCGACAGGAGTTAGCAATCAGCCCCAGCATTTT.